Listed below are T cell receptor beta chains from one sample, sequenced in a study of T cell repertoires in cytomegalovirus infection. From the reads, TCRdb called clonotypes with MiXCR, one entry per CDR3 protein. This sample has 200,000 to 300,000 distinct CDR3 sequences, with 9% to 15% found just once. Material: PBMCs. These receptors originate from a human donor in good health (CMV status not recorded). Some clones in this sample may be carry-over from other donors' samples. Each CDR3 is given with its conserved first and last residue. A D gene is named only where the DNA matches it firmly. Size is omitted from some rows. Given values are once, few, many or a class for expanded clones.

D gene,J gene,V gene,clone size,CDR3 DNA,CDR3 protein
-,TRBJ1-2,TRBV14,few,TGTGCCAGCAGCCAAGATATCCAGGTCTATGGCTACACCTTC,CASSQDIQVYGYTF
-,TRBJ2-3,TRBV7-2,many,TGTGCCAGCAGCTTAGGGGCTTCGGGGGCAGATACGCAGTATTTT,CASSLGASGADTQYF
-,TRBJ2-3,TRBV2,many,TGTGCCAGCGGGACGGAGAGCACAGATACGCAGTATTTT,CASGTESTDTQYF
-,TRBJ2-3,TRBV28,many,TGTGCCAGCAGTTCCACCACAGATACGCAGTATTTT,CASSSTTDTQYF
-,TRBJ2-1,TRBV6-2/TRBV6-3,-,TGTGCCAGCAGTTACCTATACAATGAGCAGTTCTTC,CASSYLYNEQFF
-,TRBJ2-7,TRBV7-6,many,TGTGCCAGCAGCCCGCGGACAGGCGGGACCTACGAGCAGTACTTC,CASSPRTGGTYEQYF
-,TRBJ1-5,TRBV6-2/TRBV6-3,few,TGTGCCAGCAGTTCCGACAGGAAACAGCCCCAGCATTTT,CASSSDRKQPQHF
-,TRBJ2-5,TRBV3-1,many,TGTGCCAGCAGCCAAGAAATTTGGCTTCAAGAGACCCAGTACTTC,CASSQEIWLQETQYF
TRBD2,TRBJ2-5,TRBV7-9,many,TGTGCCAGCAGCTTCGGGACTACACAAGAGACCCAGTACTTC,CASSFGTTQETQYF
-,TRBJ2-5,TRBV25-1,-,TGTGCCAGCAACTTGGACTCTTTTCGACGAAATCCACAAGAGACCCAGTACTTC,CASNLDSFRRNPQETQYF
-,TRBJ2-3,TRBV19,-,TGTGCCAGTAGTAAGGGGACCCGCGATACGCAGTATTTT,CASSKGTRDTQYF
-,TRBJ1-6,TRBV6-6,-,TGTGCCAGCAGTGATGGATCCTATAATTCACCCCTCCACTTT,CASSDGSYNSPLHF
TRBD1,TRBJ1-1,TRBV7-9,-,TGTGCCAGCAGCCCTAGAACAGGGGAAACTGAAGCTTTCTTT,CASSPRTGETEAFF
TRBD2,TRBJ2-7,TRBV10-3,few,TGTGCCATCAGTGAGAGTTTGGGGACTAGCGGGAGAGGCGAGCAGTACTTC,CAISESLGTSGRGEQYF
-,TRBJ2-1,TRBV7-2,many,TGTGCCAGCAGCCCCAAGGCCGCCCGCCAACACAATGAGCAGTTCTTC,CASSPKAARQHNEQFF
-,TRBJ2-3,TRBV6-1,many,TGTGCCAGCAGTAATTTAGCGCGGGGGACAAGCACAGATACGCAGTATTTT,CASSNLARGTSTDTQYF
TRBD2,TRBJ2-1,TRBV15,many,TGTGCCACCAGCAGAGATGTGGCTAGCGGGAGGTCGAATGAGCAGTTCTTC,CATSRDVASGRSNEQFF
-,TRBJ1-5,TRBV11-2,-,TGTGCCAGCAGCTCCGGGATTCAGGGTAGCAATCAGCCCCAGCATTTT,CASSSGIQGSNQPQHF